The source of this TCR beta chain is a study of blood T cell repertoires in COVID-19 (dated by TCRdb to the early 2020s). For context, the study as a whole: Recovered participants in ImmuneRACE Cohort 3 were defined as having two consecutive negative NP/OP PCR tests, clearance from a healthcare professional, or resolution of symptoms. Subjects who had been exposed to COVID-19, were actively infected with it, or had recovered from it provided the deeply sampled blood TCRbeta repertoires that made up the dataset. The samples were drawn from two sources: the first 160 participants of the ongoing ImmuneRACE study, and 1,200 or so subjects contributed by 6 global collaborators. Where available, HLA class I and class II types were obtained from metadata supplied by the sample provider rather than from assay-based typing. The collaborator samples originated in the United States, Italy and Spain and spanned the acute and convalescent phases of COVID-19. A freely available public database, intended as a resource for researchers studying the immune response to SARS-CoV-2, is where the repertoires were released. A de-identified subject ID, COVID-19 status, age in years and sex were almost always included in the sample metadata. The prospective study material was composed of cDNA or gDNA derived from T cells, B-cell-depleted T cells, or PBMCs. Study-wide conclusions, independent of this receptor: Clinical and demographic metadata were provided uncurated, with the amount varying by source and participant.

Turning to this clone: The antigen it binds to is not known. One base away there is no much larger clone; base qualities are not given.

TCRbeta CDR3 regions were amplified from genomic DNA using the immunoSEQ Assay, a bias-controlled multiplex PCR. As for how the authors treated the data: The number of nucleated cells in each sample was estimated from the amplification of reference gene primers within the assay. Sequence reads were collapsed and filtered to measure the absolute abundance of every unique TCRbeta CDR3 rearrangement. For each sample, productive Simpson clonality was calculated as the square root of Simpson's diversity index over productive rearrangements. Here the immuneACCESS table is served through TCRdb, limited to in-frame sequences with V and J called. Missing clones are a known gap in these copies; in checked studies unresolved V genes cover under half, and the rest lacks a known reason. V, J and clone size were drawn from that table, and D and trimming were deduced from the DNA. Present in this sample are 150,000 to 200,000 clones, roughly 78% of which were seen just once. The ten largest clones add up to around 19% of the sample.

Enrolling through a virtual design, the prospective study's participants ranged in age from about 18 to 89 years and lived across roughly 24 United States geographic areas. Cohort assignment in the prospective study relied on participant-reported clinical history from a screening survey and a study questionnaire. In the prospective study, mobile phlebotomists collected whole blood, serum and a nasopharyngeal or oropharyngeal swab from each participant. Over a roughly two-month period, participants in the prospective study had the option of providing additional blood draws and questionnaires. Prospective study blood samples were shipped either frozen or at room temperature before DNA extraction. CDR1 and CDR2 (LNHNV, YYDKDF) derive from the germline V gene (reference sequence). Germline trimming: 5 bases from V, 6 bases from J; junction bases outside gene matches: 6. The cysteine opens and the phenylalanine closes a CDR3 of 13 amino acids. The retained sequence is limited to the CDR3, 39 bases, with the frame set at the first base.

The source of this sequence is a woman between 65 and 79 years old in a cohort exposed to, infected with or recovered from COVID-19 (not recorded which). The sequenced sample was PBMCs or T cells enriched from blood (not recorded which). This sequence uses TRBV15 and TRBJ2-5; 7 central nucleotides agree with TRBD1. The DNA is TGTGCCACCAGCGGTCCGACAGGGAAGACCCAGTACTTC. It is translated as CATSGPTGKTQYF.